This is a list of T cell receptor beta chains from one sample in a study of blood T cell repertoires in COVID-19. Using immunoSEQ multiplex PCR, the repertoire was profiled, and TCRdb retains in-frame clones only, with some absent. The repertoire holds over 45,000 clones, with over 75% as singletons. Sequences were obtained from peripheral blood. The origin of the receptors is a man between 65 and 79 years old with acute or convalescent COVID-19. The CDR3 runs from the conserved cysteine through the conserved F or W. D genes are given only for firm matches. Only some rows state a clone size, as once, few, many or a class for expanded clones.

TRBJ2-7,TRBD1,-,TRBV7-9,TGTGCCAGCAGCTTCAGGGGGCCGGACACCTACGAGCAGTACTTC,CASSFRGPDTYEQYF
TRBJ2-7,TRBD1,-,TRBV19,TGTGCCAGTAGGGGACAGAGAGACGAGCAGTACTTC,CASRGQRDEQYF
TRBJ2-3,-,-,TRBV14,TGTGCCAGCAGCCAAGAGAGGACGCAGTATTTT,CASSQERTQYF
TRBJ1-3,TRBD1,-,TRBV7-6,TGTGCCAGCGGGAGTCAGGGGGTGTTTGGTGGAAACACCATATATTTT,CASGSQGVFGGNTIYF
TRBJ2-5,TRBD2,-,TRBV27,TGTGCCAGCAGTTTAGAGCGGGGGCGAAGGGAGACCCAGTACTTC,CASSLERGRRETQYF
TRBJ1-2,-,-,TRBV6-2/TRBV6-3,TGTGCCAGCAGTTACTCGAGACAGGAAACTAACTATGGCTACACCTTC,CASSYSRQETNYGYTF
TRBJ1-1,-,-,TRBV18,TGTGCCAGCTCACCCGACAGCGCTAGGGAAGCTTTCTTT,CASSPDSAREAFF
TRBJ2-7,-,-,TRBV2,TGTGCCATCCTGGACTACCACACCAACGAGCAGTACTTC,CAILDYHTNEQYF
TRBJ1-3,-,-,TRBV2,TGTGCCAGCAGTGAACAGGGTAACTCTGGAAACACCATATATTTT,CASSEQGNSGNTIYF
TRBJ1-4,-,-,TRBV4-1,TGCGCCAGCAGCCAGAGGGCCGCCTCGGGTAATGAAAAACTGTTTTTT,CASSQRAASGNEKLFF
TRBJ2-2,-,-,TRBV24-1,TGTGCCACCAGTACTAGTACCACCGCGGAGCTGTTTTTT,CATSTSTTAELFF
TRBJ1-5,-,-,TRBV7-2,TGTGCCAGCAGCTGGGCAGGAGGGACGGGTGGCAATCAGCCCCAGCATTTT,CASSWAGGTGGNQPQHF
TRBJ1-5,-,-,TRBV6-6,TGTGCCAGCACCGGGTCAGGGATGTTTCAGCCCCAGCATTTT,CASTGSGMFQPQHF
TRBJ2-1,TRBD2,few,TRBV3-1/TRBV3-2,TGTGCCAGCAGCCAAGGGGGAGGGGCCGATGAGCAGTTCTTC,CASSQGGGADEQFF
TRBJ1-4,-,-,TRBV7-9,TGTGCCAGCAGCGATTATGGGGGCGGACTTAATGAAAAACTGTTTTTT,CASSDYGGGLNEKLFF
TRBJ2-7,TRBD2,once,TRBV11-1,TGTGCCAGCAGCTTTATGGGGGGGGCCTACGAGCAGTACTTC,CASSFMGGAYEQYF
TRBJ1-2,-,-,TRBV19,TGTGCCAGTAGTTTTCAGGGGTATCTCGGCTACACCTTC,CASSFQGYLGYTF
TRBJ2-2,-,-,TRBV5-1,TGCGCCAGCAGCCGCCTAAAAAGCACCGGGGAGCTGTTTTTT,CASSRLKSTGELFF
TRBJ1-1,TRBD1,-,TRBV6-6,TGTGCCAGCAGTTACAGCCAGGACAGGGGCACTGAAGCTTTCTTT,CASSYSQDRGTEAFF
TRBJ2-7,TRBD1,-,TRBV30,TGTGCCTGGGGGGACAGGAACTCCTACGAGCAGTACTTC,CAWGDRNSYEQYF
TRBJ1-4,TRBD1,-,TRBV5-4,TGTGCCAGCAGCCATGGGACAGCTTCTAATGAAAAACTGTTTTTT,CASSHGTASNEKLFF
TRBJ1-1,-,-,TRBV7-2,TGTGCCAGCAGCTCCGGGGGGAACACTGAAGCTTTCTTT,CASSSGGNTEAFF
TRBJ2-1,-,-,TRBV7-9,TGTGCCAGCAGCTTAGCGGTTGACTCATACAATGAGCAGTTCTTC,CASSLAVDSYNEQFF
TRBJ1-1,TRBD1,once,TRBV5-5,TGTGCCAGCAGCTTCGCCACAGGGGTTACTGAAGCTTTCTTT,CASSFATGVTEAFF
TRBJ1-4,-,-,TRBV6-1,TGTGCCAGCAGGGGGCCAAGGCAAGAAAAACTGTTTTTT,CASRGPRQEKLFF
TRBJ2-2,-,-,TRBV9,TGTGCCAGCAGCTTTACAGGGAGTCGGAACACCGGGGAGCTGTTTTTT,CASSFTGSRNTGELFF
TRBJ2-5,-,-,TRBV24-1,TGTGCCACCAGTGATTGGATAGCAGACCAAGAGACCCAGTACTTC,CATSDWIADQETQYF
TRBJ1-4,-,-,TRBV25-1,TGTGCCAGCAGTGAGGGGAGTCGGGGAGCAACTAATGAAAAACTGTTTTTT,CASSEGSRGATNEKLFF
TRBJ1-2,TRBD1,-,TRBV5-1,TGCGCCAGCAGCCCCGTTATTGGACAGGGCTTTTACACCTTC,CASSPVIGQGFYTF
TRBJ2-1,TRBD2,-,TRBV5-1,TGCGCCAGCAGCTTGGTAGGGACTACGTACAATGAGCAGTTCTTC,CASSLVGTTYNEQFF
TRBJ2-1,TRBD2,-,TRBV5-1,TGCGCCAGCAGCTTGGCCAGCGGGGGTGGGTACAATGAGCAGTTCTTC,CASSLASGGGYNEQFF
TRBJ2-6,TRBD1,-,TRBV5-4,TGTGCCAGCAGCTTGGACAGGGGCGCTGGGGCCAACGTCCTGACTTTC,CASSLDRGAGANVLTF
TRBJ2-3,-,-,TRBV7-3,TGTGCCAGCAGCCCAGGAGGGGCAGAGACAGATACGCAGTATTTT,CASSPGGAETDTQYF
TRBJ1-5,-,once,TRBV6-7,TGTGCCAGCAGTTACTCACCAGGGGATAGCAATCAGCCCCAGCATTTT,CASSYSPGDSNQPQHF
TRBJ2-7,-,-,TRBV9,TGTGCCAGCAGCGCCACAGGGGCGGGACCATACGAGCAGTACTTC,CASSATGAGPYEQYF
TRBJ2-3,-,-,TRBV9,TGTGCCAGCAGCGTAGGCCCGGGGACAGATACGCAGTATTTT,CASSVGPGTDTQYF
TRBJ1-1,TRBD1,-,TRBV27,TGTGCCAGCAGTTTTAGGGGGCGCTTGAACACTGAAGCTTTCTTT,CASSFRGRLNTEAFF
TRBJ2-3,-,-,TRBV9,TGTGCCAGCAGCGTAAGGGGTTCTAGCACAGATACGCAGTATTTT,CASSVRGSSTDTQYF
TRBJ1-6,TRBD1,-,TRBV30,TGTGCCTGGAGACCAAGGACAGGGTTTGGGTCCTATAATTCACCCCTCCACTTT,CAWRPRTGFGSYNSPLHF
TRBJ1-4,-,once,TRBV27,TGTGCCAGCAGTTTAATCCCGGGGAATGAAAAACTGTTTTTT,CASSLIPGNEKLFF
TRBJ2-7,-,-,TRBV21-1,TGTGCCAGCAGTAAAAAGGGGACAGGGGGCTGCGAGCAGTACTTC,CASSKKGTGGCEQYF
TRBJ2-5,-,-,TRBV5-4,TGTGCCAGCAGCTTGCTAGTTGAGTCCGCAAGAACGGGGACCCAGTACTTC,CASSLLVESARTGTQYF
TRBJ1-4,-,-,TRBV3-1/TRBV3-2,TGTGCCAGCAGCCAGAGGACACCCCAGGTGGGCGAAAAACTGTTTTTT,CASSQRTPQVGEKLFF
TRBJ2-2,-,-,TRBV14,TGTGCCAGCAGCCCGAACACAGCGAACACCGGGGAGCTGTTTTTT,CASSPNTANTGELFF
TRBJ2-2,-,-,TRBV6-5,TGTGCCAGCGGGGCCCCCGGTATTTTCGGGGAGCTGTTTTTT,CASGAPGIFGELFF
TRBJ2-3,TRBD2,-,TRBV7-9,TGTGCCAGCAGCCTAACTGGCGGGGGGGCCCCAGATACGCAGTATTTT,CASSLTGGGAPDTQYF
TRBJ1-1,-,-,TRBV5-5,TGTGCCAGCAGCTTCTCGAACACTGAAGCTTTCTTT,CASSFSNTEAFF
TRBJ2-5,-,-,TRBV7-9,TGTGCCAGCAGCTTCACGGGGGAGACCCAGTACTTC,CASSFTGETQYF
TRBJ1-5,-,-,TRBV4-3,TGCGCCAGCAGCCTCAACAGGGAGCCAAATCAGCCCCAGCATTTT,CASSLNREPNQPQHF